This T cell receptor beta chain was recorded in a study of beta chain features in type 1 diabetes. Regarding the study as a whole: Small HLA sub-analyses could not settle whether HLA shapes TCRB rearrangement. The study found moderately but significantly shorter TCRB CDR3s in all four CD4+ subsets of Type 1 diabetes patients.

Expressed TCRB transcripts were sequenced because the isolated RNA had all been reverse transcribed beforehand. Libraries were prepared by immunoSEQ multiplex PCR; TCRdb keeps only in-frame clonotypes and omits some of them. The sample carries hundreds of thousands of clones, approximately 10% recorded once. Note on this clone: Its specificity is not known.

It was one heparinised blood draw, averaging around 110 mL, that each donor gave. Between the trimmed V and J ends, which lost 0 bases and 2 bases, there was a span of 8 bases. Per germline, CDR1 SQVTM and CDR2 ANQGSEA. This CDR3 region has 14 residues. This TCR came from a woman under 40 in good health. Sample: naive CD4+ T cells from blood. The chain links TRBV29-1 to TRBJ1-3; weak D call: TRBD1 (5 bases). The CDR3 DNA reads as TGCAGCGTTGAAGATTCCAGGGCTGGAAACACCATATATTTT. Translating it yields CSVEDSRAGNTIYF.